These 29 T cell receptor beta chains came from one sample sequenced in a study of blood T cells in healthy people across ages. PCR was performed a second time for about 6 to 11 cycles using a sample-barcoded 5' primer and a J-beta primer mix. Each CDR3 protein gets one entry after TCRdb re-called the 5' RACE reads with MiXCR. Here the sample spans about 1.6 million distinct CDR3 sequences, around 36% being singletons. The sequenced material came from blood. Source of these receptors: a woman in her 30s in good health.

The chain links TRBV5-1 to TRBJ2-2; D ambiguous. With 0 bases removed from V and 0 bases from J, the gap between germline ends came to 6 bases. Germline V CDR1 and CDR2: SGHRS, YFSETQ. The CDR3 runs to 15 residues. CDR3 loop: CASSLEGPNTGELFF. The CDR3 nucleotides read TGCGCCAGCAGCTTGGAGGGCCCGAACACCGGGGAGCTGTTTTTT.

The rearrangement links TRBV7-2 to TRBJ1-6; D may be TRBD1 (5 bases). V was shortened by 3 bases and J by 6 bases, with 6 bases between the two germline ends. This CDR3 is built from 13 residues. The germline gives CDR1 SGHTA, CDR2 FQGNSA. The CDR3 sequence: CASSLTANSPLHF. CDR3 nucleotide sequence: TGTGCCAGCAGCTTGACAGCTAATTCACCCCTCCACTTT.

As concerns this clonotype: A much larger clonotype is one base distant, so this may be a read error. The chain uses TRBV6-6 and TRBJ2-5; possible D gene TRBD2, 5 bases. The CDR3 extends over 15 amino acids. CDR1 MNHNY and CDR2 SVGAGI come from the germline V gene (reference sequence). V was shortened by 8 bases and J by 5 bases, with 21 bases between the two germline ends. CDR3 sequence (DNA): TGTGCCAGCGCGAGGACTCGAGGGCCACGCGAGACCCAGTACTTC. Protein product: CASARTRGPRETQYF.

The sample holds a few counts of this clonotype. The chain's CDR3 is CASTQNGALGSYEQYF. CDR3 coding DNA: TGTGCCAGCACCCAGAACGGGGCCCTGGGGTCCTACGAGCAGTACTTC. This chain uses TRBV28 with TRBJ2-7; D might be TRBD1 or TRBD2, each matching 5 bases. Germline CDR1 is MDHEN and CDR2 is SYDVKM. The CDR3 extends over 16 amino acids. Trimming cost V 7 bases and J 1 base, with 20 bases left between them.

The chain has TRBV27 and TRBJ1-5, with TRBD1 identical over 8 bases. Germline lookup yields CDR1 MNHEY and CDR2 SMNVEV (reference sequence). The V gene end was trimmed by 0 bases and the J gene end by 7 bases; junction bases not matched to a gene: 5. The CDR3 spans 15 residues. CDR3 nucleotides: TGTGCCAGCAGTTTATCGCAGGGGGCGCGACAGCCCCAGCATTTT. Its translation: CASSLSQGARQPQHF.

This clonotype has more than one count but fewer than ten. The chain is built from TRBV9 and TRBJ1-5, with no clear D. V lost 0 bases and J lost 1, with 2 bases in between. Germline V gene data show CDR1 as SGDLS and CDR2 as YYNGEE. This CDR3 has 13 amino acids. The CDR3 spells CASSVASNQPQHF. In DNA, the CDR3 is TGTGCCAGCAGCGTAGCGAGCAATCAGCCCCAGCATTTT.

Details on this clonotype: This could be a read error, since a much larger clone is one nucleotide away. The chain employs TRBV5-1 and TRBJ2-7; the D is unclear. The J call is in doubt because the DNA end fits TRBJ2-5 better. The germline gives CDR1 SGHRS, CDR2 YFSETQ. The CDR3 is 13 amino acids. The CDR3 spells CASNQVSEGTQYF. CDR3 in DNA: TGCGCCAGCAACCAAGTAAGCGAAGGGACCCAGTACTTC.

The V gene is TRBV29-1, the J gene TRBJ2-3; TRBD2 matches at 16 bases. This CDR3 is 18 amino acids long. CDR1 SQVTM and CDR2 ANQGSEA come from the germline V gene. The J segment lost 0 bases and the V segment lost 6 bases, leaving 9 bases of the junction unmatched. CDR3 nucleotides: TGCAGCGTGCGCACTGGGACTAGCGGGAGGGGGAGCACAGATACGCAGTATTTT. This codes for CSVRTGTSGRGSTDTQYF.

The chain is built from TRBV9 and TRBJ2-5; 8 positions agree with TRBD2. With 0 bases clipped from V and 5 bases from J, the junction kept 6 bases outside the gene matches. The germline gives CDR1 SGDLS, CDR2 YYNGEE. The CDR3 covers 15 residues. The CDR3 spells CASSVAQRESETQYF. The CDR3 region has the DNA TGTGCCAGCAGCGTAGCTCAGCGGGAGAGTGAGACCCAGTACTTC. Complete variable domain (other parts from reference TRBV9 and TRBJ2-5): DSGVTQTPKHLITATGQRVTLRCSPRSGDLSVYWYQQSLDQGLQFLIQYYNGEERAKGNILERFSAQQFPDLHSELNLSSLELGDSALYFCASSVAQRESETQYFGPGTRLLVL.

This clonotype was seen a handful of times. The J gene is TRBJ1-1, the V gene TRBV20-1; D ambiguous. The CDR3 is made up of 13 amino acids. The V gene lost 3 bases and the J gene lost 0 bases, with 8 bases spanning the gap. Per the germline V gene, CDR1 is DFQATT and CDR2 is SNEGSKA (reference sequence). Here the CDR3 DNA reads TGCAGTGCTAGGGTCCGGCTGAACACTGAAGCTTTCTTT. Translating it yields CSARVRLNTEAFF.

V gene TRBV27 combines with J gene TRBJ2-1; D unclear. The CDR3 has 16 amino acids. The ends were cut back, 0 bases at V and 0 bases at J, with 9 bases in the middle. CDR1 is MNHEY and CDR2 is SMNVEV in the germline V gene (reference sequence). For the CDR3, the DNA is TGTGCCAGCAGTTTATCGGTAGAGAGCTCCTACAATGAGCAGTTCTTC. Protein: CASSLSVESSYNEQFF.

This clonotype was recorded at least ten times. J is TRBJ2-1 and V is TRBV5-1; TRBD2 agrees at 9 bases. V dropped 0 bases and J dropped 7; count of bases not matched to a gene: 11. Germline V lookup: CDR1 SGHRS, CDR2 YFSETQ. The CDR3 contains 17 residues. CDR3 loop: CASSLGAGGRSLNEQFF. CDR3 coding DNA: TGCGCCAGCAGCTTGGGAGCGGGAGGCCGGTCCTTAAATGAGCAGTTCTTC.

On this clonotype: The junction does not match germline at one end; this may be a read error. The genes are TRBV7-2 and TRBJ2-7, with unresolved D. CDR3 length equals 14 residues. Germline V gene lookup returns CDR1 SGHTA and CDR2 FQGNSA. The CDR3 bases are TGTGTCAGCAGCCCAATGGGATACTCCTACGAGCAGTACTTC. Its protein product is CVSSPMGYSYEQYF.

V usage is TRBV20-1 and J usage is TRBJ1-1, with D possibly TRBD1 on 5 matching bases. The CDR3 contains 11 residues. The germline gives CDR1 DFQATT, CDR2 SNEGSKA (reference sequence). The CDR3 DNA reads TGCAGCGGGACGTCAAACACTGAAGCTTTCTTT. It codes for CSGTSNTEAFF.

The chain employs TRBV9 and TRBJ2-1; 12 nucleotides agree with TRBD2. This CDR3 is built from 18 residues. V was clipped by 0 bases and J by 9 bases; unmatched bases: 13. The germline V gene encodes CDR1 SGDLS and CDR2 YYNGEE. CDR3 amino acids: CASSVAYSSSGGAVEQFF. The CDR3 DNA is TGTGCCAGCAGCGTAGCTTACTCTTCTAGCGGGGGGGCCGTTGAGCAGTTCTTC.

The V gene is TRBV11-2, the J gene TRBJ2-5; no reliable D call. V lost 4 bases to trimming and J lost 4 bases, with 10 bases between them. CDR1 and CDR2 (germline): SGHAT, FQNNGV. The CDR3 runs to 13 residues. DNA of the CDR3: TGTGCCAGCAGCTATGGCAGAGGAGAGACCCAGTACTTC. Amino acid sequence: CASSYGRGETQYF. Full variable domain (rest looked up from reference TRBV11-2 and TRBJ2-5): EAGVAQSPRYKIIEKRQSVAFWCNPISGHATLYWYQQILGQGPKLLIQFQNNGVVDDSQLPKDRFSAERLKGVDSTLKIQPAKLEDSAVYLCASSYGRGETQYFGPGTRLLVL.

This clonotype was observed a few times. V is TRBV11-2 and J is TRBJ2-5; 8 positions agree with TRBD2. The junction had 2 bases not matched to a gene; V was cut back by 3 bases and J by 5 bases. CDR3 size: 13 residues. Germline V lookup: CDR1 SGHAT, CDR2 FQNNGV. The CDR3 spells CASSFPSGETQYF. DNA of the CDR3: TGTGCCAGCAGCTTTCCTAGCGGGGAGACCCAGTACTTC. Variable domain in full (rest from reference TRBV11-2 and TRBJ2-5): EAGVAQSPRYKIIEKRQSVAFWCNPISGHATLYWYQQILGQGPKLLIQFQNNGVVDDSQLPKDRFSAERLKGVDSTLKIQPAKLEDSAVYLCASSFPSGETQYFGPGTRLLVL.

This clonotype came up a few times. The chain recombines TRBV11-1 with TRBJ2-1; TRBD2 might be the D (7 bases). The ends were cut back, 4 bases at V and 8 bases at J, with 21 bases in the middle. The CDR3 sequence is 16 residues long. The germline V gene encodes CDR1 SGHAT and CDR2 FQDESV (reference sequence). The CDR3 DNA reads TGTGCCAGCAGCTCAGCACCACGGGGGGCTTTTGATGAGCAGTTCTTC. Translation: CASSSAPRGAFDEQFF.

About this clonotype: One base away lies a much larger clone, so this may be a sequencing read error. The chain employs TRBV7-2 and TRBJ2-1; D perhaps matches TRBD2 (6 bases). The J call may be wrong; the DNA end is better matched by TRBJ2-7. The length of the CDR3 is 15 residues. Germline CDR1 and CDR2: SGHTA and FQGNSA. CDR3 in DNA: TGTGCCAGCAGTAGGGACTTCAGCTCCTACAATGAGCAGTACTTC. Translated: CASSRDFSSYNEQYF.

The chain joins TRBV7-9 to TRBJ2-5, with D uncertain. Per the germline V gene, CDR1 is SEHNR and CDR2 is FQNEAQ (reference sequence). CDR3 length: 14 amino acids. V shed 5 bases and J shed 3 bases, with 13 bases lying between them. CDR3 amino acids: CASSQRVEKETQYF. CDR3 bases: TGTGCCAGCAGCCAACGGGTGGAAAAAGAGACCCAGTACTTC. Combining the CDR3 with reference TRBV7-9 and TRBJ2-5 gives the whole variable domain DTGVSQNPRHKITKRGQNVTFRCDPISEHNRLYWYRQTLGQGPEFLTYFQNEAQLEKSRLLSDRFSAERPKGSFSTLEIQRTEQGDSAMYLCASSQRVEKETQYFGPGTRLLVL.

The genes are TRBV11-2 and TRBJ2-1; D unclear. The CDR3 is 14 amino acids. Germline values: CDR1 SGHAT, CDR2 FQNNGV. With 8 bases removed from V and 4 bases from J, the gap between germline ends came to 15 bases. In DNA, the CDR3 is TGTGCCAGCCGTCCCTCGGCCACATACAATGAGCAGTTCTTC. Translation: CASRPSATYNEQFF. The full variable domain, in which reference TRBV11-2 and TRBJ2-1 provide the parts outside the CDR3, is EAGVAQSPRYKIIEKRQSVAFWCNPISGHATLYWYQQILGQGPKLLIQFQNNGVVDDSQLPKDRFSAERLKGVDSTLKIQPAKLEDSAVYLCASRPSATYNEQFFGPGTRLTVL.

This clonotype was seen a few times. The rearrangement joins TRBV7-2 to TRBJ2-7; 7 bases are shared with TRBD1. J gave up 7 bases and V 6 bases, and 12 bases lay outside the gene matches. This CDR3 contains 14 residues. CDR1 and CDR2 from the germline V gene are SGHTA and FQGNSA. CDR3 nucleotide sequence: TGTGCCAGCAGTAAGACAGGGCCCGATGGGGAGCAGTACTTC. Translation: CASSKTGPDGEQYF.

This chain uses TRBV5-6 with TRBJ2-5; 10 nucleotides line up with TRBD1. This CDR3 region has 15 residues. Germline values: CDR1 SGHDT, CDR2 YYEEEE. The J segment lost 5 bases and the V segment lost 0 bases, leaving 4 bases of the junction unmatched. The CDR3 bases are TGTGCCAGCAGCTTGGGACAGGGGGCAGAGGAGACCCAGTACTTC. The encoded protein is CASSLGQGAEETQYF.

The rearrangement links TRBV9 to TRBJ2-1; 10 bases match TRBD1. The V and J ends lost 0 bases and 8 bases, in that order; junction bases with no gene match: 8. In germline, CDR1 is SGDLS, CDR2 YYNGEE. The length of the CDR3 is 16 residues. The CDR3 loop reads CASSVGGGQGMYEQFF. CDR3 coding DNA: TGTGCCAGCAGCGTAGGGGGGGGACAGGGGATGTATGAGCAGTTCTTC. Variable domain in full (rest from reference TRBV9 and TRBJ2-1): DSGVTQTPKHLITATGQRVTLRCSPRSGDLSVYWYQQSLDQGLQFLIQYYNGEERAKGNILERFSAQQFPDLHSELNLSSLELGDSALYFCASSVGGGQGMYEQFFGPGTRLTVL.

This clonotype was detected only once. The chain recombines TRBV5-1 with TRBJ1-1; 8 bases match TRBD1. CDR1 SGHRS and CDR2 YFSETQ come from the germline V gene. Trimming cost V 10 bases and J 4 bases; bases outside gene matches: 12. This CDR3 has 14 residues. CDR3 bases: TGCGCCTCCGGACAGGGATTCGCTAGCACTGAAGCTTTCTTT. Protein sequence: CASGQGFASTEAFF.

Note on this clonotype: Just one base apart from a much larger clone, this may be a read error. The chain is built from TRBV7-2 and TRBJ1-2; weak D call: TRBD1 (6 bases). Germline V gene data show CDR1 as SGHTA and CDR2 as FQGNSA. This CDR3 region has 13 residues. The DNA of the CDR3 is TGTGCCAGCAGCCCAGGGGATGGATATGGCCACACCTTC. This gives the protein CASSPGDGYGHTF.

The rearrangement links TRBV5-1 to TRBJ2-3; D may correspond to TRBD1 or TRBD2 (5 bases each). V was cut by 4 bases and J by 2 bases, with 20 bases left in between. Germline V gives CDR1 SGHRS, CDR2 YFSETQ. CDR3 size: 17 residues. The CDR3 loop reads CASSTLGPGRVTDTQYF. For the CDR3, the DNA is TGCGCCAGCAGCACCCTTGGGCCGGGACGGGTCACAGATACGCAGTATTTT.

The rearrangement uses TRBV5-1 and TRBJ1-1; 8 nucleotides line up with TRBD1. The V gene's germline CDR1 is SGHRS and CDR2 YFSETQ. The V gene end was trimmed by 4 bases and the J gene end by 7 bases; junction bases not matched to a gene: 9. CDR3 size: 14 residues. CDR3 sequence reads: CASSPGQGGGEAFF. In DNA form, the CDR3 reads TGCGCCAGCAGCCCAGGACAGGGAGGGGGTGAAGCTTTCTTT.

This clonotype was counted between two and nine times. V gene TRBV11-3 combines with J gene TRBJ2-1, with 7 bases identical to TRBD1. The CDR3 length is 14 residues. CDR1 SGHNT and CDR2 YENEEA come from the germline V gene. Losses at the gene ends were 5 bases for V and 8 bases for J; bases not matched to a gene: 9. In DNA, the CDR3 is TGTGCCAGCAGCCTTCGGACAGGTCGGGATGAGCAGTTCTTC. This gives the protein CASSLRTGRDEQFF. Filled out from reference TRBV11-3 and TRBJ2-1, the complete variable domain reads EAGVVQSPRYKIIEKKQPVAFWCNPISGHNTLYWYLQNLGQGPELLIRYENEEAVDDSQLPKDRFSAERLKGVDSTLKIQPAELGDSAVYLCASSLRTGRDEQFFGPGTRLTVL.